This TCR beta chain was identified during a study of blood T cell repertoires in COVID-19. Study summary: Samples came from the United States, Italy and Spain, spanning acute and convalescent COVID-19. Sources were T cells, B-cell-depleted T cells, or PBMCs; the material itself was cDNA or gDNA.

This clone was recorded once. Per the original methods: Scientists estimated how many nucleated cells there were by amplifying reference gene primers. TCRdb's table, derived via immunoSEQ multiplex PCR, lists solely in-frame clones and lacks some. The V and J calls and clone size come from that table; D and trimming were worked out from the DNA. The sample has more than 70,000 clones; about four fifths are singletons. The source material was peripheral blood. The TCR sequence derives from a human donor in a cohort sampled during active COVID-19.

The CDR3 DNA reads TGTGCCAGCAGAGAGACAGTTGACAATGGCTACACCTTC. The encoded protein is CASRETVDNGYTF. The chain carries TRBV6-5 and TRBJ1-2; the D gene is possibly TRBD1 (5 bases). Trimming removed 6 bases at V and 6 bases at J, with 14 bases between. This CDR3 is 13 amino acids long. Germline V gives CDR1 MNHEY, CDR2 SVGAGI.